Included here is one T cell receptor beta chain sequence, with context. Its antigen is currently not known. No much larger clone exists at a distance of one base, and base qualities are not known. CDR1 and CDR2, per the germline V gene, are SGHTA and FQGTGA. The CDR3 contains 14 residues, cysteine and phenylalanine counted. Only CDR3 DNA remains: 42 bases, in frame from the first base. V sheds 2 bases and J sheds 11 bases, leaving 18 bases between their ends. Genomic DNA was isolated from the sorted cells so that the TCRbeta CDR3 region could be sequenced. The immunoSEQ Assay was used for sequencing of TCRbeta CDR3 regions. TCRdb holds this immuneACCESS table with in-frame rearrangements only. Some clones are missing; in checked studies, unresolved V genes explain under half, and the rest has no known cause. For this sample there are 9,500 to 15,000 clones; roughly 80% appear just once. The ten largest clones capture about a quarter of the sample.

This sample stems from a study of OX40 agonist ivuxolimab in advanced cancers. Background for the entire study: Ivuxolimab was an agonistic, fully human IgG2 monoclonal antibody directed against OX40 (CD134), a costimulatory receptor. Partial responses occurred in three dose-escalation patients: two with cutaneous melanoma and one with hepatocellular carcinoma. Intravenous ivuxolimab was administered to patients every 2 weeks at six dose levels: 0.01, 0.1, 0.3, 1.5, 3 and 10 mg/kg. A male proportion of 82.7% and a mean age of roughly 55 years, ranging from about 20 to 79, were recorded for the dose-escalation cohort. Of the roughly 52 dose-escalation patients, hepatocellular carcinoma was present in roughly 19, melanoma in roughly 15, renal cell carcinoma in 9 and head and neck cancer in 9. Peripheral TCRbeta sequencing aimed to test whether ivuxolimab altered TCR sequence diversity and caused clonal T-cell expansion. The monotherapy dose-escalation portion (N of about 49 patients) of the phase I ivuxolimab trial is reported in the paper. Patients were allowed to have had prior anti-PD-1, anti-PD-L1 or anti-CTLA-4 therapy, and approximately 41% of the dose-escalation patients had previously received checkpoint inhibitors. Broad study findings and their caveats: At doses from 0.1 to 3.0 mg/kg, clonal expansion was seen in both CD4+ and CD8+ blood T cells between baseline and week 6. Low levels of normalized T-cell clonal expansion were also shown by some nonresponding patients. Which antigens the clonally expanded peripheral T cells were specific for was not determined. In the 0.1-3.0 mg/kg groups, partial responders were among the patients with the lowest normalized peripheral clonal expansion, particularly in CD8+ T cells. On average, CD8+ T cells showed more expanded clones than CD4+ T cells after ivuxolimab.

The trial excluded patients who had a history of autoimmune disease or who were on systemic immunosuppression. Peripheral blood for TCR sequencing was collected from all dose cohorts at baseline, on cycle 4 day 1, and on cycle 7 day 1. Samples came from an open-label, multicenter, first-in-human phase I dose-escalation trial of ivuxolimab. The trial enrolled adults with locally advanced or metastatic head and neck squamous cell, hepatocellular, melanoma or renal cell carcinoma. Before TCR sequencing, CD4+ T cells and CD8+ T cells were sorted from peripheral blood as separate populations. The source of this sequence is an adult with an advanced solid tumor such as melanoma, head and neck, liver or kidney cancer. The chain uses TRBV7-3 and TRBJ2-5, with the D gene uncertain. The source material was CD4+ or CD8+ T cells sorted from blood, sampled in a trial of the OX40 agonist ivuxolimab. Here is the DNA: TGTGCCAGCAGCTTACCCGGACCCCTTCAGGAGCAGTACTTC. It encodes CASSLPGPLQEQYF.